This T cell receptor beta chain was sequenced during a study of T-cell reconstitution after alpha-beta-depleted transplantation in children. Study-wide results and limits: T cells produced anew were the main source of T-cell counts and diversity one year after transplant. Certain patients had high TCRbeta diversity at day 60, and it came from recipient T cells and thymic progenitors that survived. As was reported, about two months after transplant, alpha-beta T cells came from several hundred expanded graft clones.

Unique molecular identifiers were used to barcode this TCRbeta library. TCRdb reprocessed the PCR reads with MiXCR, giving one entry per CDR3 protein. The top ten clones hold approximately 2% of a sample with 490,000 or so distinct CDR3 sequences, roughly 10% of them seen once. The CDR3 contains 15 residues. Germline CDR1 and CDR2: LGHNA and YSLEER. This clonotype was seen ten or more times. What it binds is not known. The junction departs from germline at one end; a sequencing error may be responsible. This sequence originates from a child aged 2 to 15 with inherited bone marrow failure, due to receive a stem cell transplant. V and J are TRBV4-3 and TRBJ1-2, with a weak D call TRBD1 (6 bases). Source: PBMCs, taken before TCRalphabeta/CD19-depleted stem cell transplant. The CDR3 sequence: CASSPDRFSYRVIGF. The CDR3, as DNA: TGCGCCAGCAGCCCAGACCGATTTTCATACAGGGTTATAGGCTTC.